This is a list of T cell receptor beta chains from one sample in a study of T-cell reconstitution after alpha-beta-depleted transplantation in children. TCRdb recomputed calls from the PCR reads with MiXCR, one row per CDR3 protein. Found here are under 300,000 distinct CDR3 sequences, around a tenth of them singletons; the top ten hold about 20%. The source was peripheral blood, collected 180 days after TCRalphabeta/CD19-depleted stem cell transplant. The receptors come from a male patient between 2 and 10 years old who had a stem cell transplant for chronic granulomatous disease, so the T cells may come from the graft donor. Each CDR3 is given with its conserved first and last residue.

CDR3 protein,J gene,V gene
CSARDFLLAAYNEQFF,TRBJ2-1,TRBV20-1
CASSTQYF,TRBJ2-3,TRBV21-1
CASSPSGTGNTIYF,TRBJ1-3,TRBV12-3/TRBV12-4
CSASVPVLDEQYF,TRBJ2-7,TRBV20-1
CASRSGTGIYGYTF,TRBJ1-2,TRBV5-1
CASSLETSGSGANVLTF,TRBJ2-6,TRBV12-3/TRBV12-4
CASSLLGVAGAANYGYTF,TRBJ1-2,TRBV12-3/TRBV12-4
CSARAGGLNTEAFF,TRBJ1-1,TRBV20-1
CASSSLGSGNTIYF,TRBJ1-3,TRBV27
CASRPTGYSGYTF,TRBJ1-2,TRBV28
CASSVTKETQYF,TRBJ2-5,TRBV5-4
CASRRLGNRADEQYF,TRBJ2-7,TRBV27
CSAREDREIGNQPQHF,TRBJ1-5,TRBV20-1
CASTPGAASGSLYEQFF,TRBJ2-1,TRBV6-1
CASSLESDQNYEQYF,TRBJ2-7,TRBV7-9
CASSFQEGQAFF,TRBJ1-1,TRBV5-1
CSARVPGGGETQYF,TRBJ2-5,TRBV20-1
CASVPAGTANTGELFF,TRBJ2-2,TRBV12-3/TRBV12-4
CASSPGRGEAFF,TRBJ1-1,TRBV7-9
CSAPKGLAESTDTQYF,TRBJ2-3,TRBV20-1
CAGSPRDRGGNQPQHF,TRBJ1-5,TRBV28
CASSLLPQGQGNSPLHF,TRBJ1-6,TRBV7-2
CASSHGTSGSYNEQFF,TRBJ2-1,TRBV19
CSARGHTNTEAFF,TRBJ1-1,TRBV20-1
CASNLGGTRYEQYF,TRBJ2-7,TRBV28
CASSHRGGNQPQHF,TRBJ1-5,TRBV12-3/TRBV12-4
CASSLSWIGQGAAGELFF,TRBJ2-2,TRBV5-4
CASWWGQSYEQYF,TRBJ2-7,TRBV2
CASSKQGVATDTQYF,TRBJ2-3,TRBV11-2
CSASPVTSGKVSYNEQFF,TRBJ2-1,TRBV20-1
CASSLEGAGQPQHF,TRBJ1-5,TRBV5-1
CASSRYRTAQETQYF,TRBJ2-5,TRBV27
CSARERPSSEQYF,TRBJ2-7,TRBV20-1
CASSLVWTSGFPDTQYF,TRBJ2-3,TRBV5-5
CASSFRYYNSPLHF,TRBJ1-6,TRBV7-2
CASLPGQAGDTQYF,TRBJ2-3,TRBV5-1
CASRKGAAPLVETQYF,TRBJ2-5,TRBV12-3/TRBV12-4
CSARDREAPYNSPLHF,TRBJ1-6,TRBV20-1
CSAPRGTSLREQYF,TRBJ2-7,TRBV20-1